The source of this TCR beta chain is a study of breast tumors, draining lymph nodes, adjacent tissues. TCRdb processed the multiplex PCR reads anew with MiXCR; each CDR3 protein has one entry. The sample comprises under 25,000 distinct CDR3 sequences, 43% of which are singletons, and about 20% rests with the top ten. This clonotype was counted a single time. Mismatch with germline at one junction end may stem from a read error. The CDR3 is 12 amino acids. Germline assignment: CDR1 MNHEY and CDR2 SVGAGI. This sequence joins TRBV6-5 and TRBJ2-7; D remains ambiguous. The source is a female donor with breast cancer. Some clones in this sample may be carry-over from other donors' samples. Sequenced sample: breast tumor tissue. The CDR3 loop reads CASSLQGYGQYF. In nucleotides, the CDR3 is TGTGCCAGCAGTCTACAAGGGTACGGGCAGTACTTC.